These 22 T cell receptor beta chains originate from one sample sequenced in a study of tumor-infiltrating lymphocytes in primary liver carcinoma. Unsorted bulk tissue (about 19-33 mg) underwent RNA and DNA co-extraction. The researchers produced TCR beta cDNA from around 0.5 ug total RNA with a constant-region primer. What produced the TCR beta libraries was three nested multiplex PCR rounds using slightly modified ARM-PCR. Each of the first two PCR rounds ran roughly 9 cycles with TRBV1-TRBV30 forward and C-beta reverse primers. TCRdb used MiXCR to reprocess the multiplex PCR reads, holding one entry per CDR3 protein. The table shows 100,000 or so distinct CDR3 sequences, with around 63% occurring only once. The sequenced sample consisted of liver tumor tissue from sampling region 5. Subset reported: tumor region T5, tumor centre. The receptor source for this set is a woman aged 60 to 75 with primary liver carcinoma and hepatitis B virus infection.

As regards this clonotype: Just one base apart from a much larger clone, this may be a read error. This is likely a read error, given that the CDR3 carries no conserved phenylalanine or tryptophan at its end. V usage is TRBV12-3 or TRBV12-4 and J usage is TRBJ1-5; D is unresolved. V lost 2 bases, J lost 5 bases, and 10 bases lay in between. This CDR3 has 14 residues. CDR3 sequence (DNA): TGTGCCAGCAGTTTAACGGGTGGGCATCAGCCCCAGCATCTT. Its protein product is CASSLTGGHQPQHL.

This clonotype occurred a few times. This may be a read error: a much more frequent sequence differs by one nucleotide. CDR3 sequence reads: CASSAGQGNYGHTF. CDR3 DNA sequence: TGTGCCAGCAGCGCGGGCCAGGGCAACTATGGCCACACCTTC. The rearrangement links TRBV11-2 to TRBJ1-2; tentative D call: TRBD1 (5 bases). Germline CDR1 is SGHAT and CDR2 is FQNNGV. The CDR3 loop spans 14 amino acids.

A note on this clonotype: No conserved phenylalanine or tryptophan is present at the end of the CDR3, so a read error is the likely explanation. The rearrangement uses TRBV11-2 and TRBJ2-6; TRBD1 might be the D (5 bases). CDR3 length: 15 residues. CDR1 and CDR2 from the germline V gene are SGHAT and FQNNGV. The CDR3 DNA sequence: TGTGCCAGCAGCTTAGGGGGCGCAGTGGCCAACTTCCTGACTCTC. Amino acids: CASSLGGAVANFLTL.

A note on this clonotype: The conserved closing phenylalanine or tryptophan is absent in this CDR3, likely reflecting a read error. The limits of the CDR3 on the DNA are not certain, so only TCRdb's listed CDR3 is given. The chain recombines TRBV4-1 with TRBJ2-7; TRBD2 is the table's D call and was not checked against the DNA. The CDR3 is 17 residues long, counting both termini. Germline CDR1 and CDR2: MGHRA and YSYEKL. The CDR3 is CASSRLLAGVSSYELYI.

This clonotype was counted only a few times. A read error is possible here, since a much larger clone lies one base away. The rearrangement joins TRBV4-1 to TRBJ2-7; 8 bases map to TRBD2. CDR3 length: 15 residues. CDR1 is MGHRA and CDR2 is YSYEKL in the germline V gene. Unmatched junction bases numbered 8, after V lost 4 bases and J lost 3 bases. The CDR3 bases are TGCGCCAGCAGCCCGGGGACTAGAGGGATCTACGAGCAGTACTTC. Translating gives CASSPGTRGIYEQYF.

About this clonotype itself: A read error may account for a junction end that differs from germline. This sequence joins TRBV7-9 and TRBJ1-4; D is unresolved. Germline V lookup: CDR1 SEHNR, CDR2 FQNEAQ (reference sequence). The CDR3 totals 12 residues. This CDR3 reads CASSNPNGKLFF. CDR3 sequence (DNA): TGTGCCAGCAGCAATCCTAATGGAAAACTGTTTTTC.

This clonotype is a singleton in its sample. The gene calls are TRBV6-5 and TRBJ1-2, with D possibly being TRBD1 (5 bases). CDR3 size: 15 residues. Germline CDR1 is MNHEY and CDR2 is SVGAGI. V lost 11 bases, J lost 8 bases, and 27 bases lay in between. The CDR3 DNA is TGTGCCGGTAGCCAAGTAACTGGGGCAGCAGGAGGCTACACCTTC. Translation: CAGSQVTGAAGGYTF.

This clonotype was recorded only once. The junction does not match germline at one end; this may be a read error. CDR3 sequence reads: CSAGGGIGANVLNF. The DNA of the CDR3 is TGCAGCGCCGGAGGGGGAATTGGGGCCAACGTCCTGAATTTC. The V call is TRBV29-1, the J call TRBJ2-6; D might be TRBD1 or TRBD2, each matching 6 bases. Germline V gives CDR1 SQVTM, CDR2 ANQGSEA. This CDR3 is 14 amino acids long. The variable domain in full, completed from reference TRBV29-1 and TRBJ2-6, reads SAVISQKPSRDICQRGTSLTIQCQVDSQVTMMFWYRQQPGQSLTLIATANQGSEATYESGFVIDKFPISRPNLTFSTLTVSNMSPEDSSIYLCSAGGGIGANVLNFGAGSRLTVL.

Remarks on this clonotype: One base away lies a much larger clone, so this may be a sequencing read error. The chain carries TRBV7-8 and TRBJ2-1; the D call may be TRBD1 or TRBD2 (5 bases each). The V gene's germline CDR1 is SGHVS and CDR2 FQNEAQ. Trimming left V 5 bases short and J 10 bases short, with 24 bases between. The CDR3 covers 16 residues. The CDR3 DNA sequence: TGTGCCAGCAGCCCGTCCGGGACCACATTCCATAGAGAGCAGTTCTTC. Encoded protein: CASSPSGTTFHREQFF.

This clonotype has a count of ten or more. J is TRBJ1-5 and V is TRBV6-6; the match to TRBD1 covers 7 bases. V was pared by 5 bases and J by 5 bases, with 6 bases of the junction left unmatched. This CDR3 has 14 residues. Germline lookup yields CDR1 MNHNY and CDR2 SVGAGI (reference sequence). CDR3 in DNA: TGTGCCAGCAGTCGAGGACAGGTATATCAGCCCCAGCATTTT. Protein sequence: CASSRGQVYQPQHF.

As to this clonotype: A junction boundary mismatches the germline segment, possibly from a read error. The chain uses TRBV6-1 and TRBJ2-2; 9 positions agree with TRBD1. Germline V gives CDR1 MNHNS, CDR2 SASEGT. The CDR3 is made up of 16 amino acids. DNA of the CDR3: TGTGCCGGCAGGCTATCCGGGACAGGGTCTCTCGGGGAGCTGGTTTTT. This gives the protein CAGRLSGTGSLGELVF.

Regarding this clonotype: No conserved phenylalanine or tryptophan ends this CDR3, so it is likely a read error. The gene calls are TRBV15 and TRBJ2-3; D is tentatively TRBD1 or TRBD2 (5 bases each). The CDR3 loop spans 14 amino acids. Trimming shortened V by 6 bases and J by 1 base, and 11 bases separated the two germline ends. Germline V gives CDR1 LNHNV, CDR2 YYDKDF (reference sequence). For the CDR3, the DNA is TGTGCCACCAGGGGGACGGAGGGCACAGATACGCAGTATTAT. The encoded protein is CATRGTEGTDTQYY.

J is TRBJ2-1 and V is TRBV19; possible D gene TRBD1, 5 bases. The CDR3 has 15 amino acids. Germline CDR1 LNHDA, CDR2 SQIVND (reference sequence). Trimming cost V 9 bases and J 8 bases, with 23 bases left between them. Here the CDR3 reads CARDRVGGHVHEQFF. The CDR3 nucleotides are TGTGCCAGGGATCGGGTTGGTGGACATGTTCATGAGCAGTTCTTC.

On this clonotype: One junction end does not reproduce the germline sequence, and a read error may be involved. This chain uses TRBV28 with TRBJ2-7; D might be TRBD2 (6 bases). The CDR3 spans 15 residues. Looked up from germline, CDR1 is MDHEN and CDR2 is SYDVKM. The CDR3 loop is CTSSPNSGPTYEQYF. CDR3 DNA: TGTACCAGCAGTCCGAATAGCGGCCCCACCTACGAGCAGTACTTC.

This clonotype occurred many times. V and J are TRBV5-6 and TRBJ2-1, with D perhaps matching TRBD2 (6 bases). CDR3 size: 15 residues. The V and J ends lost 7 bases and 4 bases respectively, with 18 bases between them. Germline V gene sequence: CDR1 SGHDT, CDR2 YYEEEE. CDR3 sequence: CASQDRGNFYNEQFF. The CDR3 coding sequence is TGTGCCAGCCAAGACCGGGGGAACTTTTACAATGAGCAGTTCTTC.

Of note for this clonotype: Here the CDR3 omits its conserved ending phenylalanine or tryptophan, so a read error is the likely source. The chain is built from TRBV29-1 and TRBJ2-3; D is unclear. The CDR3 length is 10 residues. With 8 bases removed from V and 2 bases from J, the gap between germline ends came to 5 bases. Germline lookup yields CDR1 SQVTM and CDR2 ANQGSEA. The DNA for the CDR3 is TGCAGCTCTTACACAGATACGCAGTATCTT. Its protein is CSSYTDTQYL.

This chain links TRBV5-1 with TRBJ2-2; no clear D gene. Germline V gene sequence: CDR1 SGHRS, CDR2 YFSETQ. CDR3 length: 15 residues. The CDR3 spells CTGSPTLGNTGELFF. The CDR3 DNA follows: TGCACCGGCAGCCCTACGCTAGGGAACACCGGGGAGCTGTTTTTT.

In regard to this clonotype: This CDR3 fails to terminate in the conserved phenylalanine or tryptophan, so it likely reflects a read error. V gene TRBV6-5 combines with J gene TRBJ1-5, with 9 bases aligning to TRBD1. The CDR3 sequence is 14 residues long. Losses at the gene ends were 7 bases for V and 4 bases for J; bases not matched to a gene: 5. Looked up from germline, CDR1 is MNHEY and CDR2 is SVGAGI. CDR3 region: CASKTDRGNQPQHY. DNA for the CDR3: TGTGCCAGCAAGACGGACAGGGGAAATCAGCCCCAGCATTAT.

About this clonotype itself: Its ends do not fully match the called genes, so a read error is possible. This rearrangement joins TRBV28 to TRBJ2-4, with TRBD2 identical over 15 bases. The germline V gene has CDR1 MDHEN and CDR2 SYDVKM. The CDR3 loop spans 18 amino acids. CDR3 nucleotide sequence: TGTGCCAGCAGCCCAGGACTAGCGGGAGGGTTTGGCAAGAACATTCACTACTTC. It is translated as CASSPGLAGGFGKNIHYF.

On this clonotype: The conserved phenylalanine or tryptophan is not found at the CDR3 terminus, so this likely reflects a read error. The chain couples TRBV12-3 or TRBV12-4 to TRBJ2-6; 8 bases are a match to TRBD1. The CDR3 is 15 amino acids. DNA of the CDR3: TGCGCCAGCAGCAAGACAGGGGCCGGGGCCAACGTCCTGACTATC. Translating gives CASSKTGAGANVLTI.

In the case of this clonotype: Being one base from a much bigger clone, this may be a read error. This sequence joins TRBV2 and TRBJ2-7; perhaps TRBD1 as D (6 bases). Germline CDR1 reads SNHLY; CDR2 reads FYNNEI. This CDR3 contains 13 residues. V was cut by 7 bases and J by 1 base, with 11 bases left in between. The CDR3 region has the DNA TGTGCCAGCAATCGGGACAAATCCTACGAGCAGTACTTC. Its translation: CASNRDKSYEQYF. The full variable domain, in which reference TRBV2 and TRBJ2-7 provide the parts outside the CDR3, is EPEVTQTPSHQVTQMGQEVILRCVPISNHLYFYWYRQILGQKVEFLVSFYNNEISEKSEIFDDQFSVERPDGSNFTLKIRSTKLEDSAMYFCASNRDKSYEQYFGPGTRLTVT.

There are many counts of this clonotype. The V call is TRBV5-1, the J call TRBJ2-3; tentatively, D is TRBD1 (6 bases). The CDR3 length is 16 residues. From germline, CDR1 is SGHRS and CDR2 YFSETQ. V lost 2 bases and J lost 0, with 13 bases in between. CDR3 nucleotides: TGCGCCAGCAGCTTATCCGGACAGACTAGCACAGATACGCAGTATTTT. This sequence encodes CASSLSGQTSTDTQYF.